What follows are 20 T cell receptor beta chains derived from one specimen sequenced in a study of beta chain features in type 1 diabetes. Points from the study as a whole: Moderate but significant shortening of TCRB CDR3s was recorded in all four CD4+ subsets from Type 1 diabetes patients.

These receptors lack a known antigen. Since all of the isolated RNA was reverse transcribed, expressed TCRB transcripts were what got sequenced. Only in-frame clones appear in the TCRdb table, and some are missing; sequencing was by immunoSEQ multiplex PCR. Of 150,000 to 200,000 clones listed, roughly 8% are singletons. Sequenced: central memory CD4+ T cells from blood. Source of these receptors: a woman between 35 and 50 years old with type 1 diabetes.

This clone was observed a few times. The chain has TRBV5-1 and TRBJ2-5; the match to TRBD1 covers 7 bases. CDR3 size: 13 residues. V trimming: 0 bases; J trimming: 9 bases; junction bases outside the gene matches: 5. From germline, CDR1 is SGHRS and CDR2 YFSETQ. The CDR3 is CASSLGDSPAQYF. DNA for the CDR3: TGCGCCAGCAGCTTGGGGGACAGTCCGGCCCAGTACTTC.

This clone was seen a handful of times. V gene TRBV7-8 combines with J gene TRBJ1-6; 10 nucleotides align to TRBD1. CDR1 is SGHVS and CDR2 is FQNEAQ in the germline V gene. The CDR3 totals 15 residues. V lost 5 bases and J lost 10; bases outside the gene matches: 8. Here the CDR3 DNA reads TGTGCCAGCAGCCCCATGGGGGACAGGGGATCACCCCTCCACTTT. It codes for CASSPMGDRGSPLHF. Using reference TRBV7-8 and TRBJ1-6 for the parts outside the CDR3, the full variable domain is GAGVSQSPRYKVAKRGQDVALRCDPISGHVSLFWYQQALGQGPEFLTYFQNEAQLDKSGLPSDRFFAERPEGSVSTLKIQRTQQEDSAVYLCASSPMGDRGSPLHFGNGTRLTVT.

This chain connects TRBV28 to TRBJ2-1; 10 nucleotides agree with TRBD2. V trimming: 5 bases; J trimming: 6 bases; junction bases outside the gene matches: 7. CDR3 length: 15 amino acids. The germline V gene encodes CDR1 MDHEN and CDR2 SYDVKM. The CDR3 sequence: CASSPASGRGNEQFF. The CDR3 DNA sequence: TGTGCCAGCAGTCCCGCCAGCGGGAGGGGCAATGAGCAGTTCTTC.

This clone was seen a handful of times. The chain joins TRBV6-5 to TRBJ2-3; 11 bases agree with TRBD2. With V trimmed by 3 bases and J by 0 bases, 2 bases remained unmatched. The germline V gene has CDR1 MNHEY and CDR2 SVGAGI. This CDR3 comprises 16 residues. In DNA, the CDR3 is TGTGCCAGCAGTTATAGACTAGCGGGGAGCACAGATACGCAGTATTTT. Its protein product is CASSYRLAGSTDTQYF.

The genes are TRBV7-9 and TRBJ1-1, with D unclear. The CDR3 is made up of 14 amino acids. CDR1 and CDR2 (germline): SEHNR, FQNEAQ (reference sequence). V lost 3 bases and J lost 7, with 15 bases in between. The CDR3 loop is CASSFSGGSGEAFF. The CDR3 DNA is TGTGCCAGCAGCTTTTCTGGCGGCAGTGGTGAAGCTTTCTTT.

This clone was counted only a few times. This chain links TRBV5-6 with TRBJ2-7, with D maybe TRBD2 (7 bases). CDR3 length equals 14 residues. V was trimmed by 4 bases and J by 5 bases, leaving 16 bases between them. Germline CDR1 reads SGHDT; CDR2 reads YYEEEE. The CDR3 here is CASSHGTGRDEQYF. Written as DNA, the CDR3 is TGTGCCAGCAGCCACGGCACAGGGAGGGACGAGCAGTACTTC.

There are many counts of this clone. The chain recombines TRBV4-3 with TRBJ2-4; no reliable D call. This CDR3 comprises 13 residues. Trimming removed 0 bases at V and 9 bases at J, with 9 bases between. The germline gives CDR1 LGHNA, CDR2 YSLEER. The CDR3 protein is CASSQDHSSIQYF. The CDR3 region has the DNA TGCGCCAGCAGCCAAGACCACAGTTCCATTCAGTACTTC.

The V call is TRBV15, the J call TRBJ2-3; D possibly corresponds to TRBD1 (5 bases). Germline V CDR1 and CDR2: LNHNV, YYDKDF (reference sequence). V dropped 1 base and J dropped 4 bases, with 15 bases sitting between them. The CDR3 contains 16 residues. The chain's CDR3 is CATSRGKWQGPDTQYF. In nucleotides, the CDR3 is TGTGCCACCAGCAGAGGTAAATGGCAGGGCCCAGATACGCAGTATTTT.

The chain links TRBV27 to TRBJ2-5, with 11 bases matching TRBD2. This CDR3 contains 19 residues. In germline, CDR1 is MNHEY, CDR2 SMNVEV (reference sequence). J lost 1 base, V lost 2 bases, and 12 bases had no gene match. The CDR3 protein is CASSLQIGPSGRPQETQYF. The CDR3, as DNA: TGTGCCAGCAGTTTACAAATAGGACCTAGCGGGAGGCCCCAAGAGACCCAGTACTTC.

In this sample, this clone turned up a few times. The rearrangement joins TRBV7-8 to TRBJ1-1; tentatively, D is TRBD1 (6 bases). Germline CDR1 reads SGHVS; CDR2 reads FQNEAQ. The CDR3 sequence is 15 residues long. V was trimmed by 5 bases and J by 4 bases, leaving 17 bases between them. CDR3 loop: CASSIRGYQGTEAFF. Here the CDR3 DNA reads TGTGCCAGCAGCATCAGGGGCTACCAGGGCACTGAAGCTTTCTTT. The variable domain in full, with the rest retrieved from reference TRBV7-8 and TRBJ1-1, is GAGVSQSPRYKVAKRGQDVALRCDPISGHVSLFWYQQALGQGPEFLTYFQNEAQLDKSGLPSDRFFAERPEGSVSTLKIQRTQQEDSAVYLCASSIRGYQGTEAFFGQGTRLTVV.

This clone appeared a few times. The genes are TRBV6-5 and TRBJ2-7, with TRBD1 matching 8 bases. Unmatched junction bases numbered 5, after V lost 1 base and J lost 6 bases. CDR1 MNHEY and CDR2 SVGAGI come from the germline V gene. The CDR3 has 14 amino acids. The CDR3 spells CASSYLAGGSEQYF. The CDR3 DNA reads TGTGCCAGCAGTTACTTGGCAGGGGGCAGCGAGCAGTACTTC.

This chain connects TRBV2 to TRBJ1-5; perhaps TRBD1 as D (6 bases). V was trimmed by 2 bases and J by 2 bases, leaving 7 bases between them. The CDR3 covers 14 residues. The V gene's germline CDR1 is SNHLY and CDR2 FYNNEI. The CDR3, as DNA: TGTGCCAGCAGTGAAACAGGGCGCAATCAGCCCCAGCATTTT. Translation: CASSETGRNQPQHF.

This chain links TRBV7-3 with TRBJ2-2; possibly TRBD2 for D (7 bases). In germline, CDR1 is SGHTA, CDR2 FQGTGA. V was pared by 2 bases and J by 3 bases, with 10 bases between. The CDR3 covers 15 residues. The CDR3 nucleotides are TGTGCCAGCAGCTTAGGAGGGGGGGACACCGGGGAGCTGTTTTTT. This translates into CASSLGGGDTGELFF.

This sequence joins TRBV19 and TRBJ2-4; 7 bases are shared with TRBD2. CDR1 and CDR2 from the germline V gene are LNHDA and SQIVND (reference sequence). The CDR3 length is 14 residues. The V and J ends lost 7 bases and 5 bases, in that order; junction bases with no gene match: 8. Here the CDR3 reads CASTVGGAENIQYF. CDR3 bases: TGTGCCAGTACTGTGGGAGGGGCTGAAAACATTCAGTACTTC.

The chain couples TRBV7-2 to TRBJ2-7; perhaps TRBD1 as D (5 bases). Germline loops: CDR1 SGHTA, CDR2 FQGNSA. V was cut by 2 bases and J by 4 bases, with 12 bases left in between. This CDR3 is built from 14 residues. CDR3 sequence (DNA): TGTGCCAGCAGCTTACAACGGCAGGGTTACGAGCAGTACTTC. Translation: CASSLQRQGYEQYF.

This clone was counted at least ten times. The CDR3 sequence: CASRTSGVNEQFF. In nucleotides, the CDR3 is TGTGCCAGTCGGACTAGCGGAGTCAATGAGCAGTTCTTC. The rearrangement links TRBV28 to TRBJ2-1; TRBD2 matches 10 bases. Per germline, CDR1 MDHEN and CDR2 SYDVKM. The CDR3 is 13 amino acids. V trimming: 9 bases; J trimming: 6 bases; junction bases outside the gene matches: 5.

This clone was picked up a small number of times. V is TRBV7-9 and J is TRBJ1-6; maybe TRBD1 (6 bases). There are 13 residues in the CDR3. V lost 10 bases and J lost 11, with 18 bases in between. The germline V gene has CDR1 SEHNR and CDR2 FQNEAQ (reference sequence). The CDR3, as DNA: TGTGCCACCGGCCTAGGGGGATCAACACCCCTCCACTTT. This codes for CATGLGGSTPLHF.

CDR3 loop: CASSLRRGGSTDTQYF. Written as DNA, the CDR3 is TGTGCCAGCAGCTTGAGGCGGGGGGGCTCCACAGATACGCAGTATTTT. The V and J genes are TRBV5-4 and TRBJ2-3; 9 nucleotides align to TRBD2. The ends lost 1 base at V and 2 bases at J; junction bases unmatched: 5. The germline V gene has CDR1 SGHNT and CDR2 YYREEE (reference sequence). CDR3 size: 16 residues.

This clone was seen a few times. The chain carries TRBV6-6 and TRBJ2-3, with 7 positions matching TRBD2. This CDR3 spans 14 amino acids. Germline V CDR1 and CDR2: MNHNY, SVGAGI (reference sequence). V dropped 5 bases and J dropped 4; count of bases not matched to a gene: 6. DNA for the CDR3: TGTGCCAGCAGTCGGGGGGAGATCGCAGATACGCAGTATTTT. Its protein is CASSRGEIADTQYF.

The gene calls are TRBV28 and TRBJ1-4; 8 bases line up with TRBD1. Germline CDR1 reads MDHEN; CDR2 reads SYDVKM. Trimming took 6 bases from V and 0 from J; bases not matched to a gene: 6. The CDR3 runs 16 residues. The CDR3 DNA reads TGTGCCAGCAGGAGGGACAGGCCCTCAACTAATGAAAAACTGTTTTTT. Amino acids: CASRRDRPSTNEKLFF.